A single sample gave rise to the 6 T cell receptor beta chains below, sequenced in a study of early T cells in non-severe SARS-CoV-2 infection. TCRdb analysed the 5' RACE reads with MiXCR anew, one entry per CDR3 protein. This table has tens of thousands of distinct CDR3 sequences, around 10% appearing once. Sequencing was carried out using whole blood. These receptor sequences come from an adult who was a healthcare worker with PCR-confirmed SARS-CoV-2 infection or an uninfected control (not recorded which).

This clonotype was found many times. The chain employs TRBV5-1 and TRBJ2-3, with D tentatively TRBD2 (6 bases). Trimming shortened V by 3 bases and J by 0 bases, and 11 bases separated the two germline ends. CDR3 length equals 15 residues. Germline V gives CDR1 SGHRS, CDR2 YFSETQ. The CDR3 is CASSWPGGSTDTQYF. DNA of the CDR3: TGCGCCAGCAGCTGGCCCGGGGGTAGCACAGATACGCAGTATTTT.

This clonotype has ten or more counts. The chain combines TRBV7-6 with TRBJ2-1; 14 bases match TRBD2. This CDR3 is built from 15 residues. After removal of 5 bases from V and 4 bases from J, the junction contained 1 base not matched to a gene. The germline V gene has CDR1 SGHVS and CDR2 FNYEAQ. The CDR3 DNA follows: TGTGCCAGCAGCCGGACTAGCGGGGGGTACAATGAGCAGTTCTTC. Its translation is CASSRTSGGYNEQFF. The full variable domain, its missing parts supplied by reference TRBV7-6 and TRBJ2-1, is GAGVSQSPRYKVTKRGQDVALRCDPISGHVSLYWYRQALGQGPEFLTYFNYEAQQDKSGLPNDRFSAERPEGSISTLTIQRTEQRDSAMYRCASSRTSGGYNEQFFGPGTRLTVL.

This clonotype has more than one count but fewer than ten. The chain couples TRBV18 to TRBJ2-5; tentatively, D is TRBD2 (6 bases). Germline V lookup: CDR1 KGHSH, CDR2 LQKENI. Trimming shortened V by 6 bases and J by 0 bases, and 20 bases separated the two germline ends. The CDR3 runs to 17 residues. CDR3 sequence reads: CASSRGEAGPHQETQYF. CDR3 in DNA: TGTGCCAGCTCCCGAGGCGAGGCGGGGCCACACCAAGAGACCCAGTACTTC.

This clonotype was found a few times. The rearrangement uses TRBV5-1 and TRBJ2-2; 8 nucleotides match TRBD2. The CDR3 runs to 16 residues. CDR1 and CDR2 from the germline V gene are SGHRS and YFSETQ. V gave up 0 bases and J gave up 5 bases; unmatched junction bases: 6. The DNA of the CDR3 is TGCGCCAGCAGCTTGGATAGCGGGGTTGGAACCGGGGAGCTGTTTTTT. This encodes CASSLDSGVGTGELFF.

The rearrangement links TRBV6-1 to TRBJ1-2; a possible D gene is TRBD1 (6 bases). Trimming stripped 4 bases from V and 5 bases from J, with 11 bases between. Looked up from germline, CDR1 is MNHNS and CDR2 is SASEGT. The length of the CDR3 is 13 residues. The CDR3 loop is CASSGTGFYGYTF. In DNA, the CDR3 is TGTGCCAGCAGTGGAACAGGGTTTTATGGCTACACCTTC.

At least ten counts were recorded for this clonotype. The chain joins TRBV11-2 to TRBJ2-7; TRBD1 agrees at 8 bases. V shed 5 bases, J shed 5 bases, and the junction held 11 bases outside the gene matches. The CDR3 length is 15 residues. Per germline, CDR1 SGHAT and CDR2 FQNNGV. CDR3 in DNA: TGTGCCAGCAGCGTTCGGGACAGGTTAAGGAACGAGCAGTACTTC. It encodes CASSVRDRLRNEQYF.